This T cell receptor beta chain derives from a study of human T cells and chemical hapten exposure. Study-level background: Patients additionally received therapeutic doses of diphenylcyclopropenone on the scalp once a week, and this continued throughout the approximately 23-week study.

This CDR3 spans 14 amino acids. Germline CDR1 KGHSH, CDR2 LQKENI. V was pared by 2 bases and J by 6 bases, with 5 bases of the junction left unmatched. This sample's time point: patch test 1, 2 weeks after DPC sensitization. This sample's treatment: therapeutic diphenylcyclopropenone sensitization with weekly scalp DPC. Concerning this clonotype itself: Its antigen is unidentified.

Study results and limitations: Those TCRs sitting above 1 in 1000 frequency stayed the same with DPC sensitization. Against controls, expanded TCRs gave rise to significantly more large CDR3 similarity clusters.

Each cDNA molecule in the library carried unique molecular identifiers. TCRdb ran MiXCR on the RACE reads and lists one entry per CDR3 protein. Among 340,000 or so distinct CDR3 sequences, 6% to 8.5% were seen once, and the ten largest hold around 8.4%. The rearrangement links TRBV18 to TRBJ2-3; TRBD1 aligns across 7 bases. This sequence originates from a young woman with alopecia areata. Some clones in this sample may be carry-over from other donors' samples. The sample consisted of whole blood, taken in connection with sensitization to the hapten diphenylcyclopropenone (DPC). DNA for the CDR3: TGTGCCAGCTCACCAAGAGGGGGCGCGGATACGCAGTATTTT. Its translation is CASSPRGGADTQYF.